This is a list of T cell receptor beta chains from one sample in a study of regulatory T cells in long-lasting Graves disease. TCRdb processed the multiplex PCR reads anew with MiXCR; each CDR3 protein has one entry. Here the sample spans approximately 400,000 distinct CDR3 sequences, around 22% being singletons. Sequencing was performed on peripheral blood mononuclear cells (PBMCs), taken when the disease was refractory, from a patient treated with antithyroid drugs. These receptors all stem from a female donor with Graves disease. Both conserved end residues are part of each CDR3. The D gene is left open where the match is weak. The size of a clone is reported for some rows only, either as once, few or many, or as a class for expanded clones.

v_gene	j_gene	d_gene	abundance	CDR3aa	CDR3nt
TRBV7-2	TRBJ1-4	-	few	CASTTDATNEKLFF	TGTGCCAGCACGACGGATGCAACTAATGAAAAACTGTTTTTT
TRBV7-8	TRBJ1-1	-	many	CASSLRLTEAFF	TGTGCCAGCAGCCTTCGCCTCACTGAAGCTTTCTTT
TRBV29-1	TRBJ2-7	TRBD1	many	CTNAGTGHDSYEQYF	TGCACCAATGCCGGGACAGGGCACGACTCCTACGAGCAGTACTTC
TRBV18	TRBJ2-7	TRBD1	-	CASSPRPPDRGSYEQYF	TGTGCCAGCTCACCTCGGCCGCCGGACAGGGGGTCGTACGAGCAGTACTTC
TRBV6-2/TRBV6-3	TRBJ1-5	TRBD1	many	CASSYSDRGGGNQPQHF	TGTGCCAGCAGTTACTCAGACAGGGGAGGGGGCAATCAGCCCCAGCATTTT
TRBV20-1	TRBJ2-3	TRBD2	-	CSARSVDSLAGPTDTQYF	TGCAGTGCTAGGTCAGTGGATTCGTTAGCGGGACCCACAGATACGCAGTATTTT
TRBV18	TRBJ1-1	-	-	CASSPDWGDTEAFF	TGTGCCAGCTCACCAGACTGGGGGGACACTGAAGCTTTCTTT
TRBV20-1	TRBJ2-7	TRBD1	few	CSVRTGWDSYEQYF	TGCAGTGTCAGGACAGGGTGGGACTCCTACGAGCAGTACTTC
TRBV7-2	TRBJ2-5	TRBD2	few	CASSFGTSGSGQETQYF	TGTGCCAGCAGCTTCGGGACTAGCGGGAGTGGTCAAGAGACCCAGTACTTC
TRBV18	TRBJ2-7	-	few	CASSPQSKQGYEQYF	TGTGCCAGCTCACCGCAGTCAAAACAGGGCTACGAGCAGTACTTC
TRBV6-1	TRBJ2-6	-	-	CASKIQGTGSGANVLTF	TGTGCCAGCAAAATTCAGGGGACCGGCTCTGGGGCCAACGTCCTGACTTTC
TRBV5-1	TRBJ1-2	-	many	CASSLEQNYGYTF	TGTGCCAGCAGCTTGGAACAGAACTATGGCTACACCTTC
TRBV30	TRBJ1-2	-	many	CAWGQDLDYGYTF	TGTGCCTGGGGGCAGGACCTTGACTATGGCTACACCTTC
TRBV20-1	TRBJ1-2	-	few	CSARGPSGKYGYTF	TGCAGTGCTAGAGGGCCTTCAGGAAAGTATGGCTACACCTTC
TRBV3-1	TRBJ1-1	-	few	CASSQVGGVNEAFF	TGTGCCAGCAGCCAAGTCGGGGGTGTGAATGAAGCTTTCTTT
TRBV6-5	TRBJ1-5	-	few	CASSYEDSPGKQPQHF	TGTGCCAGCAGTTACGAGGACTCCCCGGGTAAGCAGCCCCAGCATTTT
TRBV10-3	TRBJ1-1	-	-	CATQIDGNTEAFF	TGTGCCACTCAAATTGACGGGAACACTGAAGCTTTCTTT
TRBV19	TRBJ2-1	TRBD1	-	CASRGHRGPGIDEQFF	TGTGCCAGTAGGGGCCACAGGGGGCCCGGAATAGATGAGCAGTTCTTC